This T cell receptor (beta chain) was recovered during a study of cytomegalovirus exposure and HLA in healthy donors. Looking at the study overall: Of roughly 400 genotyped donors, roughly 81% grouped in the Caucasian-associated ancestry cluster. Regarding the study as a whole: Most TCR sequences were uncommon, yet certain public TCRs appeared in many donors.

The study ran its PCR with 60 Vbeta and 13 Jbeta primers. Original processing notes: In a later analysis, 80 million to 100 million unique TCR beta chains included roughly 11 million shared by two or more donors. This table comes from immunoSEQ multiplex PCR, and its TCRdb copy is limited to in-frame clones, with some not included. From that table come the V and J calls and clone size; the DNA was used to work out D and trimming. The table includes 150,000 to 200,000 clones, around 75% detected once. Trimming removed 4 bases from V and 0 bases from J, with 14 bases in between. Germline-derived CDR1 and CDR2 are SGHRS and YFSETQ. The CDR3 loop spans 15 amino acids. Worth noting for this clone: Antigen specificity is unknown.

The V gene is TRBV5-1, the J gene TRBJ2-7, with D possibly being TRBD1 (6 bases). Input material: PBMCs. The TCR was taken from a woman aged 45-65 years in good health and CMV-seronegative. Here the CDR3 reads CASSTTGPSSYEQYF. The CDR3 nucleotides read TGCGCCAGCAGCACGACAGGTCCGAGCTCCTACGAGCAGTACTTC.